The rows below give T cell receptor beta chains drawn from one sample of a study of early T cells in non-severe SARS-CoV-2 infection. TCRdb used MiXCR to reprocess the 5' RACE reads, holding one entry per CDR3 protein. The sample consists of some 50,000 distinct CDR3 sequences, approximately 9.9% of them appearing once. The sequenced material came from whole blood. These receptors were collected from an adult who was a healthcare worker with PCR-confirmed SARS-CoV-2 infection or an uninfected control (not recorded which). CDR3s include the opening cysteine and the closing phenylalanine or tryptophan.

CDR3aa	len	v_gene	j_gene
CSAFRQYGYTF	11	TRBV20-1	TRBJ1-2
CASSLGTGVETQYF	14	TRBV11-2	TRBJ2-5
CASSLYGGTGELFF	14	TRBV7-9	TRBJ2-2
CASSYSGRADYGYTF	15	TRBV6-6	TRBJ1-2
CASSFDRGHGEQYF	14	TRBV5-4	TRBJ2-7
CASSYSKLDTQYF	13	TRBV6-6	TRBJ2-3
CASSFGTEEPLHF	13	TRBV3-1	TRBJ1-6
CASSLKPNVLTF	12	TRBV12-3/TRBV12-4	TRBJ2-6
CASSNRDRTYGELFF	15	TRBV6-2/TRBV6-3	TRBJ2-2
CASSFPGNTQYF	12	TRBV7-9	TRBJ2-3
CASTLSRETQYF	12	TRBV11-2	TRBJ2-5
CASSPSGGGEQYF	13	TRBV6-2/TRBV6-3	TRBJ2-7
CASSPGGGEQFF	12	TRBV18	TRBJ2-1
CASSPKDWDFFSGNTIYF	18	TRBV12-3/TRBV12-4	TRBJ1-3
CASSFWDRGANYGYTF	16	TRBV7-9	TRBJ1-2
CASSQTGGDYNEQFF	15	TRBV4-2	TRBJ2-1
CSALAGGASGANVLTF	16	TRBV20-1	TRBJ2-6
CASSDSLGYTF	11	TRBV6-1	TRBJ1-2
CASSLRQGNQPQHF	14	TRBV13	TRBJ1-5
CASSPLRETEAFF	13	TRBV18	TRBJ1-1
CASSFILGNQPQHF	14	TRBV7-2	TRBJ1-5
CASSPNDHTEAFF	13	TRBV12-3/TRBV12-4	TRBJ1-1
CASGLLPGQTATEAFF	16	TRBV12-5	TRBJ1-1
CASSPTGTTPFF	12	TRBV3-1	TRBJ2-1
CASSRDRSSYEQYF	14	TRBV2	TRBJ2-7
CASSSDRSTDTQYF	14	TRBV7-8	TRBJ2-3
CASSSLLNSYEQYF	14	TRBV27	TRBJ2-7
CSARDIDSNTDTQYF	15	TRBV20-1	TRBJ2-3
CASSKGRRETQYF	13	TRBV12-3/TRBV12-4	TRBJ2-5
CASSGPEGDTQYF	13	TRBV5-4	TRBJ2-3
CATSGPDNEQFF	12	TRBV24-1	TRBJ2-1
CASSARDTSGNTIYF	15	TRBV9	TRBJ1-3
CASSPYGTSGGADTQYF	17	TRBV6-5	TRBJ2-3
CASSPPGKGSYGYTF	15	TRBV18	TRBJ1-2
CASSVGTSTDTQYF	14	TRBV2	TRBJ2-3
CASLHRGLSSDTQYF	15	TRBV5-1	TRBJ2-3
CSARVPGLYEQYF	13	TRBV20-1	TRBJ2-7
CASSGAAGQPQHF	13	TRBV2	TRBJ1-5
CASGSSSVTGELFF	14	TRBV12-5	TRBJ2-2
CASSPGQGSEQFF	13	TRBV13	TRBJ2-1
CASSTPPKSYEQYF	14	TRBV3-1	TRBJ2-7